Listed here is a single TCR beta chain. The data derive from a study of T cells after yellow fever vaccination. TCRdb called the 5' RACE reads again in MiXCR, with one record for every CDR3 protein. The sample has roughly 500,000 distinct CDR3 sequences, 15% to 20% seen once; the top ten hold around 15%. The CDR3 is 18 amino acids. The clonotype was recovered from a man aged 25-40 years who received the YFV17D yellow fever vaccine. The V and J genes are TRBV21-1 and TRBJ1-5; TRBD1 is the table's D call and was not checked against the DNA. TRBV21-1 is assigned pseudogene status. The starting material was PBMCs, obtained 15 days after the yellow fever booster vaccination. CDR3 DNA sequence: TGTGCCAGCAGCAAAGTTACACCCTACCGGGACCACAATCAGCCCCAGCATTTT. This codes for CASSKVTPYRDHNQPQHF.